This note documents a single T cell receptor beta chain sequence. The study recruited people aged roughly 18 to 100 years across more than 20 US areas. Recovered status applied to Cohort 3 donors who had two consecutive negative PCRs. It also applied to those with clearance or with symptom resolution. This record belongs to a study of blood T cell repertoires in COVID-19. Study-wide context: PBMCs, B-cell-depleted T cells, or T cells were the source of the cDNA or gDNA that made up the material.

Germline V gene data show CDR1 as MNHEY and CDR2 as SMNVEV (reference sequence). This CDR3 has 13 residues. The germline V and J ends were trimmed by 0 bases and 7 bases, with 10 bases remaining between them. Authors' methods: Reference gene primer amplification gave nucleated cell count estimates. TCRdb keeps only in-frame clones here, not all; method: immunoSEQ multiplex PCR. V, J and clone size are taken as reported in that table, and D and trimming were inferred from the DNA itself. The table records approximately 130,000 clones, roughly four fifths of them present only once. The chain joins TRBV27 to TRBJ2-7, with no clear D. The sequence derives from a man aged 30 to 45 who had recovered from COVID-19. Sample: PBMCs or T cells enriched from blood (not recorded which). The CDR3 region has the DNA TGTGCCAGCAGTTTATCCCCAGGCGAGGAGCAGTACTTC. This codes for CASSLSPGEEQYF.